The present T cell receptor beta chain was sequenced within a study of beta chain features in type 1 diabetes. Expressed TCRB transcripts were sequenced, since all the RNA that had been isolated was reverse transcribed. Clones were read by immunoSEQ multiplex PCR, and TCRdb kept only the in-frame ones, dropping some. This sample has 140,000 to 150,000 clones, with under 60% found just once. Stem cell-like memory, regulatory, central memory and naive CD4+ cells were sorted via CD45RO/CCR7/CD25/CD127/CD95/CD27. This clone has just a few counts. Antigen specificity is unknown. This CDR3 comprises 16 residues. The germline V gene encodes CDR1 SEHNR and CDR2 FQNEAQ (reference sequence). V shed 1 base, J shed 1 base, and the junction held 2 bases outside the gene matches. General study results and limits: Patients with type 1 diabetes carried fewer insertions and had more deletions at their VDJ junctions. Patients showed naive, central memory and Treg TCRB repertoires that appeared more similar than those of healthy donors.

Sequencing was performed on Tregs from blood. This receptor was taken from a man younger than 35 in good health. V gene TRBV7-9 combines with J gene TRBJ2-3, with 10 bases that match TRBD2. The CDR3 region is CASSLVLAGGTDTQYF. CDR3 sequence (DNA): TGTGCCAGCAGCTTAGTCCTAGCGGGAGGCACAGATACGCAGTATTTT. The variable domain in full, completed from reference TRBV7-9 and TRBJ2-3, reads DTGVSQNPRHKITKRGQNVTFRCDPISEHNRLYWYRQTLGQGPEFLTYFQNEAQLEKSRLLSDRFSAERPKGSFSTLEIQRTEQGDSAMYLCASSLVLAGGTDTQYFGPGTRLTVL.